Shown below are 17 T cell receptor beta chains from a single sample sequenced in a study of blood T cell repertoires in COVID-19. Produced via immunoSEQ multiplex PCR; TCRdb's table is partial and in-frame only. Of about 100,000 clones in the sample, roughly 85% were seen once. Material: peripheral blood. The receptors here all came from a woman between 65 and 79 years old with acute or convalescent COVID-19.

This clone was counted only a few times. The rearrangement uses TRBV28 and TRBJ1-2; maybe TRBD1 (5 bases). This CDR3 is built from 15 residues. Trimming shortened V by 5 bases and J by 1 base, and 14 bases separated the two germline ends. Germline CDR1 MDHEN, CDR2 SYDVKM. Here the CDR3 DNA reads TGTGCCAGCAGTCTACTTCCAGGGAATAACTATGGCTACACCTTC. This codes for CASSLLPGNNYGYTF.

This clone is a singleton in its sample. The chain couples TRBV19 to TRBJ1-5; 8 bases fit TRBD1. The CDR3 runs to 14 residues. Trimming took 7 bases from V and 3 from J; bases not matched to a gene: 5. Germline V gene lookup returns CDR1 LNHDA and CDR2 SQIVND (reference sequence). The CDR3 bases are TGTGCCAGTATGGTGGACAGGGCCAATCAGCCCCAGCATTTT. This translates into CASMVDRANQPQHF.

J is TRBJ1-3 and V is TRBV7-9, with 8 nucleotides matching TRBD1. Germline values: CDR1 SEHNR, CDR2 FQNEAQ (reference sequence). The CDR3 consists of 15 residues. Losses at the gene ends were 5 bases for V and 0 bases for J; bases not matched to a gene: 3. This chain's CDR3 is CASSTDRGSGNTIYF. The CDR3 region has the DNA TGTGCCAGCAGCACAGACAGGGGCTCTGGAAACACCATATATTTT.

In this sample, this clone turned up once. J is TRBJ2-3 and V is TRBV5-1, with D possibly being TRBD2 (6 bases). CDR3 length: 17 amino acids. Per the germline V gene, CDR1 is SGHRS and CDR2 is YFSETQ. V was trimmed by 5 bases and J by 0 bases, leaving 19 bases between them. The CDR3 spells CASRSGGTVESTDTQYF. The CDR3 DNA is TGCGCCAGCAGGTCAGGCGGGACGGTCGAAAGCACAGATACGCAGTATTTT.

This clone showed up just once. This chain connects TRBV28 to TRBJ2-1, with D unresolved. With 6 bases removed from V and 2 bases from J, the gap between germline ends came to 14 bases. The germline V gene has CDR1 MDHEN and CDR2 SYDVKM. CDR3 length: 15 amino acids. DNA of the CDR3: TGTGCCAGCAGCCCGGCCGACTCAACCTACAATGAGCAGTTCTTC. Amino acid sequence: CASSPADSTYNEQFF.

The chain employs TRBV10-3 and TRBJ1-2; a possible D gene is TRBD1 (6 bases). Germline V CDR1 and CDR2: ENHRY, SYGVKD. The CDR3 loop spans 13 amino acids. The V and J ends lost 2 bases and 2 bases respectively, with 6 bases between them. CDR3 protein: CAISETGNYGYTF. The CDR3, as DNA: TGTGCCATCAGTGAGACAGGGAACTATGGCTACACCTTC.

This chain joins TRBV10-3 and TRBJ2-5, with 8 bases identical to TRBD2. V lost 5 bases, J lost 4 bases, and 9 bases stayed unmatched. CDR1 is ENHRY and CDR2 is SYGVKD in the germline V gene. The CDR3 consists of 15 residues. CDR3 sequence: CAISSSGGAPETQYF. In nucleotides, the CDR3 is TGTGCCATCAGTTCAAGCGGGGGCGCCCCAGAGACCCAGTACTTC.

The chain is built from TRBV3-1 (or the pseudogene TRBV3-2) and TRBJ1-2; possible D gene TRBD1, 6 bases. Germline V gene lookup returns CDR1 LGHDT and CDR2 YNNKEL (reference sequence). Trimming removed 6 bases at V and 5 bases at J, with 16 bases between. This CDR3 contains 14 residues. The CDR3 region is CASRDSLVEYGYTF. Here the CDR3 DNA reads TGTGCCAGCAGGGACAGCTTGGTGGAGTATGGCTACACCTTC.

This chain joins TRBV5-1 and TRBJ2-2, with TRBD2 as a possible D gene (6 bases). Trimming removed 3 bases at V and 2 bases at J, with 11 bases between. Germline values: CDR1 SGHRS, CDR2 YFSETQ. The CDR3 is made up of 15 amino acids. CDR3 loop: CASSYEGLNTGELFF. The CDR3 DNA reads TGCGCCAGCAGCTACGAGGGACTTAACACCGGGGAGCTGTTTTTT.

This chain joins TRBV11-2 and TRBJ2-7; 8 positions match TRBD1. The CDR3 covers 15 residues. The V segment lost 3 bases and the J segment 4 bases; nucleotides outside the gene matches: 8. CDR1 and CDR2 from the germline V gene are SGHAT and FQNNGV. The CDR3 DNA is TGTGCCAGCAGCTTGTCGGGACAGGTGTCTTACGAGCAGTACTTC. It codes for CASSLSGQVSYEQYF.

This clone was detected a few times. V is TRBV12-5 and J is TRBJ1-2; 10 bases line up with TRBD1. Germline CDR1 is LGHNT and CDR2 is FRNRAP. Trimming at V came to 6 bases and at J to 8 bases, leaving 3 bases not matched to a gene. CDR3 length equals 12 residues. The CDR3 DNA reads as TGTGCTAGTGGCGACAGGGGGCGCGGCTACACCTTC. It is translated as CASGDRGRGYTF.

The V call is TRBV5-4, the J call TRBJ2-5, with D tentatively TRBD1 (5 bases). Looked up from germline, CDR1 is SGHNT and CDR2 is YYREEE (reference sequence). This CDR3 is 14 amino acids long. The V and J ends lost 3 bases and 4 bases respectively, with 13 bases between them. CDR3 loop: CASSYPQGGETQYF. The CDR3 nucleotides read TGTGCCAGCAGCTACCCCCAGGGTGGAGAGACCCAGTACTTC.

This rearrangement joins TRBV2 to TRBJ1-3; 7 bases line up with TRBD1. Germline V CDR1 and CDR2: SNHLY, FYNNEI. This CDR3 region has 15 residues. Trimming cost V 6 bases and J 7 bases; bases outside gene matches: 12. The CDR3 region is CASSRSGTEGNTIYF. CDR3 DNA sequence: TGTGCCAGCAGCCGGTCCGGGACAGAAGGCAACACCATATATTTT.

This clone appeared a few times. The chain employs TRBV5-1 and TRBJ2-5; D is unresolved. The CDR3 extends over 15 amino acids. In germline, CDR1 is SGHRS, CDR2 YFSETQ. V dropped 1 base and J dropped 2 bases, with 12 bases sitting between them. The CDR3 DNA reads TGCGCCAGCAGCTTGCTCGCGTCCGAACAAGAGACCCAGTACTTC. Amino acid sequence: CASSLLASEQETQYF.

CDR3 loop: CASNPTDRALYEQYV. The DNA of the CDR3 is TGTGCCAGCAACCCGACGGACAGGGCCCTATACGAGCAGTACGTC. The chain recombines TRBV28 with TRBJ2-7; TRBD1 agrees at 8 bases. The CDR3 contains 15 residues. V lost 7 bases to trimming and J lost 4 bases; unmatched junction nucleotides: 12. Germline-derived CDR1 and CDR2 are MDHEN and SYDVKM.

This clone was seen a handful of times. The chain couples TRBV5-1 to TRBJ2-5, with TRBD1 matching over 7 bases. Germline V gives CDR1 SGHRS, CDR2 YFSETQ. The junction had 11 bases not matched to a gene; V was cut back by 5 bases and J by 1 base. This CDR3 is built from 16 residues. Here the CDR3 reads CASRIGYRGSQETQYF. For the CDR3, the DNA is TGCGCCAGCAGGATTGGGTACAGGGGTTCCCAAGAGACCCAGTACTTC.

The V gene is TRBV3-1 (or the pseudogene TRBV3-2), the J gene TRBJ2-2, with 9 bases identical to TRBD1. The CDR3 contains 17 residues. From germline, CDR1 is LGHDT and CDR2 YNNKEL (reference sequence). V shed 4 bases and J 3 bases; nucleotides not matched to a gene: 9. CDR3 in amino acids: CASSLLGTGIYTGELFF. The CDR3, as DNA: TGTGCCAGCAGCCTTCTTGGGACAGGGATTTACACCGGGGAGCTGTTTTTT.